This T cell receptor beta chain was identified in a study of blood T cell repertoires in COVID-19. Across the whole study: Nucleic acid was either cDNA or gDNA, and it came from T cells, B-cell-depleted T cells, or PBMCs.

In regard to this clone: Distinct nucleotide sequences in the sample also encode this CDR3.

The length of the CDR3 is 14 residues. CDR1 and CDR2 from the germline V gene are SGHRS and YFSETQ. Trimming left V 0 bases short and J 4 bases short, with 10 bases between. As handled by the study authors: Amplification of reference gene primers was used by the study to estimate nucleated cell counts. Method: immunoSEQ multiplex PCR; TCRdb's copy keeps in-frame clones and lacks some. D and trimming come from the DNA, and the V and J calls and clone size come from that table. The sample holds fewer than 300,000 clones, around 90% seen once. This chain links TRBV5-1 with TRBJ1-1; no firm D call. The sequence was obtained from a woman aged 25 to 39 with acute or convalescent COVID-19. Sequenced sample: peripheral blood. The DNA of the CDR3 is TGCGCCAGCAGCTTGGCGGGCGCGGGCACTGAAGCTTTCTTT. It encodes CASSLAGAGTEAFF. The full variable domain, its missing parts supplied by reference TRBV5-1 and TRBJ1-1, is KAGVTQTPRYLIKTRGQQVTLSCSPISGHRSVSWYQQTPGQGLQFLFEYFSETQRNKGNFPGRFSGRQFSNSRSEMNVSTLELGDSALYLCASSLAGAGTEAFFGQGTRLTVV.